This T cell receptor beta chain was sequenced for a study of blood T cell repertoires in COVID-19. For the study at large: PBMCs, B-cell-depleted T cells, or T cells were the source of the cDNA or gDNA that made up the material.

In the original workflow: Reference gene primer amplification gave estimated nucleated cell counts. Profiling relied on immunoSEQ multiplex PCR, and the TCRdb table lists in-frame clones only, not all of them. V, J and clone size are those of that table, while D and trimming were read from the DNA. Of 65,000 to 95,000 clones in the sample, about 79% were seen once. Deletions cut 6 bases from V and 3 bases from J, with 15 bases between. CDR1 and CDR2 from the germline V gene are MNHEY and SVGAGI. The CDR3 is 14 amino acids. Sequenced input: peripheral blood. This receptor was taken from a woman between 50 and 59 years old with acute or convalescent COVID-19. The V call is TRBV6-5, the J call TRBJ2-7; perhaps TRBD2 as D (5 bases). The CDR3: CASRKGEGIYEQYF. CDR3 nucleotide sequence: TGTGCCAGCAGGAAGGGAGAAGGGATCTACGAGCAGTACTTC.